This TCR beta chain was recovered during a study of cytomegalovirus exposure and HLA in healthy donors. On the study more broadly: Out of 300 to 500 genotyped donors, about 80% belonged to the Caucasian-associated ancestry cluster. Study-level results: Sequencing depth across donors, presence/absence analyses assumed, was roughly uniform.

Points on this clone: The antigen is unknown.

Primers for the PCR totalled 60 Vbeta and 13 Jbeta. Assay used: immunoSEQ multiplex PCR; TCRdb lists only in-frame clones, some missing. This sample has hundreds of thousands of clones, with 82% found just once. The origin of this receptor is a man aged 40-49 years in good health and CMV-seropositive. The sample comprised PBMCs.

The CDR3 nucleotides are TGTGCCAGCAGGGAGGCCCAAGAGACCCAGTACTTC. Protein: CASREAQETQYF. The gene calls are TRBV6-4 and TRBJ2-5; a possible D gene is TRBD2 (5 bases). Trimming shortened V by 6 bases and J by 1 base, and 6 bases separated the two germline ends. CDR3 length: 12 amino acids. Germline-derived CDR1 and CDR2 are MRHNA and SNTAGT.